This TCR beta chain originates from a study of early T cells in non-severe SARS-CoV-2 infection. About the study: Chains stayed unpaired after sequencing of bulk RNA from unsorted whole blood.

Comments on this clonotype: The antigen is not known.

Findings and caveats of the study: Matches to VDJdb favored anti-spike CD8 responses and missed private and CD4 specificities.

Attached unique molecular identifiers marked individual cDNA molecules. TCRdb fed the 5' RACE reads into MiXCR, producing one record per CDR3 protein. The profile covers tens of thousands of distinct CDR3 sequences, with around a tenth appearing a single time and roughly 10% taken by the ten largest. The CDR3 totals 13 residues. V was trimmed by 2 bases and J by 8 bases, leaving 12 bases between them. The source is an adult who was a healthcare worker with PCR-confirmed SARS-CoV-2 infection or an uninfected control (not recorded which). Source material: whole blood. The rearrangement uses TRBV12-3 or TRBV12-4 and TRBJ1-2; possible D gene TRBD1, 5 bases. In DNA, the CDR3 is TGTGCCAGCAGTTTATTGGGGGGACGAGGCTACACCTTC. Amino acids: CASSLLGGRGYTF.